This entry features one T cell receptor beta chain sequence. The sample originates from a study of control samples from healthy donors and cancer patients. The protocol was immunoSEQ multiplex PCR, while the TCRdb copy is restricted to in-frame clones and leaves out a portion. The sample has roughly 370,000 clones; about 93% are singletons. The clonotype was recovered from a man in his forties or fifties with head and neck cancer. The sequenced material came from PBMCs.

CDR3 coding DNA: TGCGCCAGCAGCTTGACTCCGGAGCCCTACGAGCAGTACTTC. This sequence encodes CASSLTPEPYEQYF. The chain joins TRBV5-1 to TRBJ2-7; D unresolved. In germline, CDR1 is SGHRS, CDR2 YFSETQ. The CDR3 contains 14 residues. V was clipped by 1 base and J by 2 bases, with 10 bases between them.